This record concerns one T cell receptor (beta chain) sequence. Its specificity is unknown. This sample is part of a study of T-cell memory formation after mild COVID-19. Background on the study: TCR clusters showed largely donor specificity.

Overall study findings and caveats: The authors left the SARS-CoV-2 specificity of second-wave clones peaking on day 37 unconfirmed.

Each CDR3 protein gets one entry after TCRdb re-called the 5' RACE reads with MiXCR. This table has some 300,000 distinct CDR3 sequences, around 20% appearing once. The sequenced sample was PBMCs or a T cell subset sorted from them (not recorded which). The origin of this receptor is a man between 18 and 35 years old who had mild COVID-19 (a few samples of this study predate the infection). Cell type and time point are not known.

In DNA form, the CDR3 reads TGTGCCAGCAGCCAATTAACAGGGGAACCGGAGGGCTACACCTTC. Protein sequence: CASSQLTGEPEGYTF. V is TRBV7-9 and J is TRBJ1-2; 7 nucleotides match TRBD1. Germline CDR1 SEHNR, CDR2 FQNEAQ (reference sequence). V was clipped by 5 bases and J by 8 bases; unmatched bases: 14. The CDR3 loop spans 15 amino acids.